The clone carrying this TCR beta chain was found once. Its antigen is undetermined. By flow cytometry, patients selected for sequencing had shown an expansion of CD8+CD57+ cells. Every patient had severe acquired aplastic anemia. This entry is derived from a study of CD8+CD57+ T cells in acquired aplastic anemia. The overall study: DNA recovered from sorted CD4+ and CD8+ cells had a mean of approximately 3.2 ug. Study-level points and caveats: Both patients and controls carried the same twenty-nine CD8+ CDR3 sequences.

Genomic DNA acted as the template from which TCR beta VDJ combination and CDR3 sequence profiling were carried out. TCRdb passed the reads through MiXCR, listing each CDR3 protein once. The sample has approximately 150,000 distinct CDR3 sequences, 40% to 50% seen once. Sequencing was done on a sample of sorted CD4+, CD8+, or CD8+CD57+ T cells (not recorded which) from PBMCs. This clonotype originated in a human donor with aplastic anemia.

The CDR3 spells CASSSPPQGQYF. The CDR3 DNA reads as TGTGCCAGCAGCTCGCCCCCCCAGGGGCAGTACTTC. This sequence joins TRBV7-8 and TRBJ2-7; TRBD1 is a possible D gene (5 bases). The ends were cut back, 4 bases at V and 9 bases at J, with 13 bases in the middle. CDR1 and CDR2 from the germline V gene are SGHVS and FQNEAQ. There are 12 residues in the CDR3.